Below are 13 T cell receptor beta chains sequenced from a single sample in a study of blood T cell repertoires in COVID-19. The repertoire was sequenced with immunoSEQ multiplex PCR; TCRdb's copy has only in-frame clones and lacks some. This sample yields under 250,000 clones, of which 81% are seen a single time; around 8% belongs to the top ten. The sequenced sample consisted of peripheral blood. Source of these receptors: a woman older than 75 with acute or convalescent COVID-19.

This rearrangement joins TRBV10-3 to TRBJ2-2; TRBD2 agrees at 11 bases. The V and J ends lost 3 bases and 5 bases, in that order; junction bases with no gene match: 5. The germline gives CDR1 ENHRY, CDR2 SYGVKD. The CDR3 runs 16 residues. CDR3 in DNA: TGTGCCATCAGTGACCTAGCGGGGGGCGGTACCGGGGAGCTGTTTTTT. Amino acids: CAISDLAGGGTGELFF.

The chain combines TRBV6-4 with TRBJ2-3, with 7 bases aligning to TRBD2. CDR1 is MRHNA, CDR2 SNTAGT, per germline. The length of the CDR3 is 17 residues. V was clipped by 1 base and J by 2 bases; unmatched bases: 9. The chain's CDR3 is CASSDFPAGLHTDTQYF. CDR3 DNA sequence: TGTGCCAGCAGTGACTTTCCAGCGGGACTACACACAGATACGCAGTATTTT.

CDR3 region: CASSLGAGPNTEAFF. CDR3 DNA sequence: TGTGCCAGCAGCCTGGGGGCAGGACCGAACACTGAAGCTTTCTTT. The chain couples TRBV3-1 (or the pseudogene TRBV3-2) to TRBJ1-1; D might be TRBD1 (6 bases). Trimming took off 4 bases at V and 1 base at J, with 13 bases between the two ends. The CDR3 length is 15 residues. Germline V gene lookup returns CDR1 LGHDT and CDR2 YNNKEL (reference sequence).

This clone was detected a few times. The CDR3 bases are TGTGCCAGCAGCCAAACGGGACTTGGCGGTTACGAGCAGTACTTC. The encoded protein is CASSQTGLGGYEQYF. This rearrangement joins TRBV3-1 (or the pseudogene TRBV3-2) to TRBJ2-7; weak D call: TRBD2 (6 bases). The CDR3 length is 15 residues. V was clipped by 2 bases and J by 4 bases, with 15 bases between them. Germline V gene lookup returns CDR1 LGHDT and CDR2 YNNKEL (reference sequence).

This chain links TRBV11-2 with TRBJ2-5; maybe TRBD2 (6 bases). Germline V lookup: CDR1 SGHAT, CDR2 FQNNGV. The CDR3 is 16 residues long. V was pared by 1 base and J by 1 base, with 13 bases between. The CDR3 nucleotides are TGTGCCAGCAGCTTAGGTAATGCGGGGCGCCAAGAGACCCAGTACTTC. Translating gives CASSLGNAGRQETQYF.

This chain uses TRBV7-3 with TRBJ2-3, with 8 bases matching TRBD2. Per germline, CDR1 SGHTA and CDR2 FQGTGA. After removal of 3 bases from V and 4 bases from J, the junction contained 3 bases not matched to a gene. The length of the CDR3 is 14 residues. CDR3 loop: CASSLREAADTQYF. The CDR3, as DNA: TGTGCCAGCAGCTTGCGGGAGGCCGCAGATACGCAGTATTTT.

The chain uses TRBV28 and TRBJ1-2; D is unresolved. The CDR3 length is 14 residues. Germline CDR1 reads MDHEN; CDR2 reads SYDVKM. Trimming removed 3 bases at V and 3 bases at J, with 11 bases between. The CDR3 loop is CASSLRQTYYGYTF. CDR3 coding DNA: TGTGCCAGCAGTTTGCGGCAGACCTACTATGGCTACACCTTC.

This clone was seen more than once but under ten times. The gene calls are TRBV3-1 (or the pseudogene TRBV3-2) and TRBJ1-2; no clear D. The germline V gene has CDR1 LGHDT and CDR2 YNNKEL (reference sequence). CDR3 length: 13 residues. Deletions cut 0 bases from V and 6 bases from J, with 8 bases between. The CDR3 nucleotides are TGTGCCAGCAGCCAAGATGGTCACAATGGCTACACCTTC. This translates into CASSQDGHNGYTF.

V and J are TRBV7-2 and TRBJ2-3; D unresolved. The CDR3 extends over 13 amino acids. Deletions cut 0 bases from V and 6 bases from J, with 7 bases between. Germline V gene data show CDR1 as SGHTA and CDR2 as FQGNSA. The CDR3 region is CASSLASRDTQYF. For the CDR3, the DNA is TGTGCCAGCAGCTTAGCTTCTAGGGATACGCAGTATTTT.

As regards this clone: Other DNA sequences of this sample code for an identical CDR3. The chain joins TRBV9 to TRBJ2-7; D is unresolved. Trimming left V 0 bases short and J 0 bases short, with 10 bases between. Per germline, CDR1 SGDLS and CDR2 YYNGEE. This CDR3 is built from 15 residues. CDR3 in amino acids: CASSVALADSYEQYF. Written as DNA, the CDR3 is TGTGCCAGCAGCGTAGCTCTGGCAGACTCCTACGAGCAGTACTTC.

This chain connects TRBV6-6 to TRBJ1-5; weak D call: TRBD1 (6 bases). The V end was cut by 5 bases, the J end by 0 bases, with 8 bases between. There are 14 residues in the CDR3. In germline, CDR1 is MNHNY, CDR2 SVGAGI (reference sequence). The CDR3 nucleotides are TGTGCCAGCAGTCGGACAGATAGCAATCAGCCCCAGCATTTT. Amino acid sequence: CASSRTDSNQPQHF.

This chain's CDR3 is CASSYGSGGYEQYF. As DNA, the CDR3 is TGTGCCAGCAGTTACGGTTCAGGGGGCTACGAGCAGTACTTC. The chain has TRBV6-6 and TRBJ2-7, with TRBD1 matching over 7 bases. The CDR3 is 14 amino acids. After removal of 2 bases from V and 3 bases from J, the junction contained 4 bases not matched to a gene. CDR1 is MNHNY and CDR2 is SVGAGI in the germline V gene (reference sequence).

V is TRBV11-3 and J is TRBJ1-3; 10 bases agree with TRBD1. CDR3 size: 14 residues. The trim removed 3 bases at V and 8 bases at J, leaving 4 bases unmatched. From germline, CDR1 is SGHNT and CDR2 YENEEA. In DNA, the CDR3 is TGTGCCAGCAGCTTCCGGACAGGGGGTGACACCATATATTTT. Translating gives CASSFRTGGDTIYF.